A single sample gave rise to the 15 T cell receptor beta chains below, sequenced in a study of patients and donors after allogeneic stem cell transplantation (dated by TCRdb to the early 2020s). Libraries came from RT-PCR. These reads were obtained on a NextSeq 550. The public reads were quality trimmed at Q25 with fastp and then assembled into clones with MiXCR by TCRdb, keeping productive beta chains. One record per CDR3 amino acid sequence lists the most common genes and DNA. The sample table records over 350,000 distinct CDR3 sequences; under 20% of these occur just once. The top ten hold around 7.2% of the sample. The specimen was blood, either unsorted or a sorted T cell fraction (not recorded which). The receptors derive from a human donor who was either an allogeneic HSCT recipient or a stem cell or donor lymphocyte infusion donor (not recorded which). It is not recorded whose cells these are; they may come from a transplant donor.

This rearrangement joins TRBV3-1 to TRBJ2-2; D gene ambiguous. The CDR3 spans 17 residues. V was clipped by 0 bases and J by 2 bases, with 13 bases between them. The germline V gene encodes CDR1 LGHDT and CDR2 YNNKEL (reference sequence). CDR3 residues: CASSQDGWSDNTGELFF. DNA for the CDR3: TGTGCCAGCAGCCAAGATGGTTGGAGTGATAACACCGGGGAGCTGTTTTTT.

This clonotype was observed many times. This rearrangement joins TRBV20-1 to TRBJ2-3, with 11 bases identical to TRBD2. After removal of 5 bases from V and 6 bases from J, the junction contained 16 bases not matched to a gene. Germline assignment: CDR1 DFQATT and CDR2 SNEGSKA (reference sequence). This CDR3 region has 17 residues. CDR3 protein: CSAFTSGSYRPSDTQYF. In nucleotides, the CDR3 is TGCAGTGCTTTCACTAGCGGGAGTTATCGGCCATCGGATACGCAGTATTTT.

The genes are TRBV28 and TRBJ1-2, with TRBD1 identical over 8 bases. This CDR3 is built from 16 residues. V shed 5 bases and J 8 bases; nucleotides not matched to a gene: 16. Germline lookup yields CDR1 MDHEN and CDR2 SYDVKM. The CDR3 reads CASSVRTGRGSRGYTF. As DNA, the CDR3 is TGTGCCAGCAGTGTCCGGACAGGGCGCGGTTCGAGAGGCTACACCTTC.

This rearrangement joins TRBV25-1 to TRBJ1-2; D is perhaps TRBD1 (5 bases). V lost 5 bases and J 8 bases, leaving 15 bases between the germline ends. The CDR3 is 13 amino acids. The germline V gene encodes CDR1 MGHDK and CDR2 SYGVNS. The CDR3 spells CASSQEGPRGYTF. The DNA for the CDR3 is TGTGCCAGCAGTCAGGAGGGGCCGAGGGGCTACACCTTC.

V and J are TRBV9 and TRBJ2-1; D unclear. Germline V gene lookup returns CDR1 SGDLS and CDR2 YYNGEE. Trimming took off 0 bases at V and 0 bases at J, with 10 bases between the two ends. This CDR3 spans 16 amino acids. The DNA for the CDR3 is TGTGCCAGCAGCGTAGCGGGCATGAGCTCCTACAATGAGCAGTTCTTC. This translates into CASSVAGMSSYNEQFF.

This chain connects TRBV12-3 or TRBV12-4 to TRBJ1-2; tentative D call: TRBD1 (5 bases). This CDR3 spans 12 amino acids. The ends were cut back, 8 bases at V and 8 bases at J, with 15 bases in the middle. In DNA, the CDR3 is TGTGCCAGCGGGCGGGGGTCTTCGGGCTACACCTTC. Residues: CASGRGSSGYTF.

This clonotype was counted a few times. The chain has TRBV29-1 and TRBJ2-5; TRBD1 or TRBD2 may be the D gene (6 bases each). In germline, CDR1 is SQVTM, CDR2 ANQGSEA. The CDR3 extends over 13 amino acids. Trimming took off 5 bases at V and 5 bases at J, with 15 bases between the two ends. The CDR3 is CSVPIRGRETQYF. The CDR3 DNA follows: TGCAGCGTTCCTATCCGGGGGCGGGAGACCCAGTACTTC.

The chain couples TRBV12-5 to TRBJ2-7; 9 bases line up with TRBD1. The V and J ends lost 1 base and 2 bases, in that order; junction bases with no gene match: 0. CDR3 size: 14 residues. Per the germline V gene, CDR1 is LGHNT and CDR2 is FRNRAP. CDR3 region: CASGLGQGAYEQYF. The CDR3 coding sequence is TGTGCTAGTGGTTTGGGACAGGGGGCCTACGAGCAGTACTTC.

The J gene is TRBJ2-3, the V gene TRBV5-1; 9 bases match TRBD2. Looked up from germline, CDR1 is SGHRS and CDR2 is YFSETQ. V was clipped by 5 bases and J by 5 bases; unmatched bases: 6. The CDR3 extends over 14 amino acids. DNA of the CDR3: TGCGCCAGCAGTTCTGGACTAGCGATAGATACGCAGTATTTT. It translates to CASSSGLAIDTQYF.

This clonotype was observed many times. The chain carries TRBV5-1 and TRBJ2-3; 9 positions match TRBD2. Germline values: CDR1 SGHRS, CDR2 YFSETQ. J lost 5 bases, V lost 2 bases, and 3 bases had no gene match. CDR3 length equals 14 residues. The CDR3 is CASSFTLAGDTQYF. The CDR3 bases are TGCGCCAGCAGCTTCACACTAGCGGGAGATACGCAGTATTTT.

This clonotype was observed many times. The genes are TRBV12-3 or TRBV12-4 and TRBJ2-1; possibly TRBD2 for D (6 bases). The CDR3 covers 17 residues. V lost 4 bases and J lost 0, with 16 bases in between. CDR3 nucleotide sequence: TGTGCCAGCAGTTACCCCACCGGGACTTACTCCTACAATGAGCAGTTCTTC. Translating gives CASSYPTGTYSYNEQFF.

The CDR3 here is CASSVVAGSSYNEQFF. For the CDR3, the DNA is TGTGCCAGCAGCGTAGTAGCGGGGAGCTCCTACAATGAGCAGTTCTTC. V and J are TRBV9 and TRBJ2-1; the match to TRBD2 covers 8 bases. This CDR3 comprises 16 residues. V lost 0 bases, J lost 0 bases, and 2 bases stayed unmatched. Per the germline V gene, CDR1 is SGDLS and CDR2 is YYNGEE.

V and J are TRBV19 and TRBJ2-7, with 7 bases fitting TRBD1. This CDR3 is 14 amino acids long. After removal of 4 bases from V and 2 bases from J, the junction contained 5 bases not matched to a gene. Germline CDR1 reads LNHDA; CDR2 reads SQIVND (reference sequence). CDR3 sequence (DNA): TGTGCCAGTAGTACCCGGGACAGAACCTACGAGCAGTACTTC. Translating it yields CASSTRDRTYEQYF.

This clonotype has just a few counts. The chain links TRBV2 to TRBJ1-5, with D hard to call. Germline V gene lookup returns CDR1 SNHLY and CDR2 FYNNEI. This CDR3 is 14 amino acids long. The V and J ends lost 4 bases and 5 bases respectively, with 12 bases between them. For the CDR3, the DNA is TGTGCCAGCAGTGTAGGGAAAGGCGATCAGCCCCAGCATTTT. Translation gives CASSVGKGDQPQHF.

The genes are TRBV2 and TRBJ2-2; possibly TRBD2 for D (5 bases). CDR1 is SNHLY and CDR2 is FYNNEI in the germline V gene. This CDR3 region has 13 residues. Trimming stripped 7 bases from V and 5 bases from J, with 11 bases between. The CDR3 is CASTAVTTGELFF. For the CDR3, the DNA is TGTGCCAGCACAGCGGTAACGACCGGGGAGCTGTTTTTT.